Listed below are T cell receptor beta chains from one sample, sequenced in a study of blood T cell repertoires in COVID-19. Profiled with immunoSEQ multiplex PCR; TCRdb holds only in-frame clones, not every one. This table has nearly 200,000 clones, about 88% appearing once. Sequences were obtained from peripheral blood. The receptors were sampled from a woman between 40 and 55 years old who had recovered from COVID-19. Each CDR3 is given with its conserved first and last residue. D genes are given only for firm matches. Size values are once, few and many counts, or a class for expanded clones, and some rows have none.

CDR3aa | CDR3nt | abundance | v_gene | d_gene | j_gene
CASDTSGWGTQYF | TGTGCCAGCGACACTAGCGGGTGGGGTACGCAGTATTTT | - | TRBV6-6 | TRBD2 | TRBJ2-3
CASSMGQVNNQPQHF | TGTGCCAGTAGTATGGGACAGGTTAACAATCAGCCCCAGCATTTT | once | TRBV19 | TRBD1 | TRBJ1-5
CAWSQTPETQHF | TGTGCCTGGAGTCAGACCCCGGAGACCCAGCATTTT | once | TRBV30 | - | TRBJ1-5
CASSAGTPYEQYF | TGTGCCAGCAGCGCGGGGACTCCCTACGAGCAGTACTTC | - | TRBV9 | - | TRBJ2-7
CASRKGINGYTF | TGTGCCAGTAGGAAGGGGATTAATGGCTACACCTTC | - | TRBV19 | - | TRBJ1-2
CASRDRNSPLHF | TGTGCCAGCAGGGACAGAAATTCACCCCTCCACTTT | few | TRBV2 | - | TRBJ1-6
CATSVGQMGGELFF | TGTGCCACCAGTGTTGGGCAGATGGGCGGGGAGCTGTTTTTT | few | TRBV24-1 | - | TRBJ2-2
CASRRASGSVYEQYF | TGTGCCAGCAGGCGAGCTAGCGGGAGTGTATACGAGCAGTACTTC | - | TRBV7-8 | TRBD2 | TRBJ2-7
CASSLYRGNYGYTF | TGTGCCAGCAGTTTGTACAGGGGGAACTATGGCTACACCTTC | - | TRBV6-5 | TRBD1 | TRBJ1-2
CASRTGTQTAYEQYF | TGTGCCAGCAGGACAGGGACTCAGACGGCCTACGAGCAGTACTTC | - | TRBV6-6 | - | TRBJ2-7
CASSIQGAADTQYF | TGTGCCAGTAGTATTCAGGGGGCCGCAGATACGCAGTATTTT | - | TRBV19 | TRBD1 | TRBJ2-3
CASSPRTSGTSTDTQYF | TGTGCCAGCAGCCCTAGGACTAGCGGTACTAGCACAGATACGCAGTATTTT | - | TRBV7-2 | TRBD2 | TRBJ2-3
CASSLGGSYADTQYF | TGTGCCAGCAGTTTAGGAGGGTCTTACGCAGATACGCAGTATTTT | - | TRBV27 | - | TRBJ2-3
CASSQAAGTGFGANVLTF | TGTGCCAGCAGCCAAGCCGCCGGGACAGGATTTGGGGCCAACGTCCTGACTTTC | - | TRBV4-2 | TRBD1 | TRBJ2-6
CAWSAGFSGNTIYF | TGTGCCTGGAGCGCAGGGTTCTCTGGAAACACCATATATTTT | - | TRBV30 | - | TRBJ1-3
CASSKTRGARGNQPQHF | TGTGCCAGCAGCAAAACACGGGGGGCGCGCGGGAATCAGCCCCAGCATTTT | once | TRBV21-1 | - | TRBJ1-5
CASSLTSGGLDTQYF | TGTGCCAGCAGCTTAACTAGCGGGGGACTGGATACGCAGTATTTT | - | TRBV7-3 | TRBD2 | TRBJ2-3
CASSLITGVLHYGYTF | TGCGCCAGCAGCTTGATAACAGGGGTCCTTCACTATGGCTACACCTTC | - | TRBV5-1 | TRBD1 | TRBJ1-2
CASSRRVTDTQYF | TGTGCCAGCAGTAGGAGGGTGACAGATACGCAGTATTTT | - | TRBV27 | - | TRBJ2-3
CASSHRRVLLANTGELFF | TGTGCCAGCAGCCACCGACGAGTGCTCCTAGCGAACACCGGGGAGCTGTTTTTT | - | TRBV6-2/TRBV6-3 | - | TRBJ2-2
CASRTTMGQSYEQYF | TGTGCCAGCAGAACAACGATGGGACAGTCCTACGAGCAGTACTTC | - | TRBV6-5 | TRBD1 | TRBJ2-7
CAGGQGIGEAFF | TGTGCCGGGGGACAGGGGATTGGTGAAGCTTTCTTT | - | TRBV10-3 | TRBD1 | TRBJ1-1
CASGETGLGANVLTF | TGTGCTAGTGGGGAGACAGGACTTGGGGCCAACGTCCTGACTTTC | few | TRBV12-5 | - | TRBJ2-6
CASSLWRAPSGNTIYF | TGTGCCAGCAGCTTGTGGAGGGCCCCCTCTGGAAACACCATATATTTT | - | TRBV5-6 | - | TRBJ1-3